The 9 T cell receptor beta chains in this list originate from one sample, sequenced in a study of blood T cell repertoires in COVID-19. Libraries were prepared by immunoSEQ multiplex PCR; TCRdb keeps only in-frame clonotypes and omits some of them. This table has about 210,000 clones, roughly 88% appearing once. The sequenced sample was peripheral blood. Receptor source: a man aged 40-55 years who had recovered from COVID-19.

The V call is TRBV3-1 (or the pseudogene TRBV3-2), the J call TRBJ1-2; a weak D match, TRBD1 (6 bases). Trimming pared 3 bases from V and 5 bases from J, leaving 25 bases between. The CDR3 runs to 18 residues. Germline CDR1 reads LGHDT; CDR2 reads YNNKEL (reference sequence). CDR3 nucleotides: TGTGCCAGCAGCCAGAGAAGGAATTTTCCCGGACAGACTTATGGCTACACCTTC. Protein: CASSQRRNFPGQTYGYTF.

This chain's CDR3 is CAWSVLLNTGELFF. CDR3 DNA: TGTGCCTGGAGTGTACTTCTAAACACCGGGGAGCTGTTTTTT. V is TRBV30 and J is TRBJ2-2; D gene unclear. CDR1 is GTSNPN and CDR2 is SVGIG in the germline V gene (reference sequence). This CDR3 is built from 14 residues. Trimming removed 0 bases from V and 2 bases from J, with 7 bases in between.

This chain links TRBV5-1 with TRBJ2-7; TRBD1 aligns across 7 bases. The CDR3 spans 14 residues. Germline CDR1 reads SGHRS; CDR2 reads YFSETQ. V dropped 2 bases and J dropped 6; count of bases not matched to a gene: 8. For the CDR3, the DNA is TGCGCCAGCAGCTTTACCGGGACAGCTAGCGAGCAGTACTTC. Its protein product is CASSFTGTASEQYF.

Concerning this clone: One junction end does not reproduce the germline sequence, and a read error may be involved. The V call is TRBV2, the J call TRBJ2-3; TRBD2 matches 7 bases. Germline values: CDR1 SNHLY, CDR2 FYNNEI. CDR3 length equals 12 residues. The CDR3 DNA sequence: TGTGCCAGCAGTGAATCGTGGGCGGGAGAAGGTTTT. It codes for CASSESWAGEGF.

This clone has a single count. V usage is TRBV30 and J usage is TRBJ1-1; D unclear. V dropped 2 bases and J dropped 1 base, with 8 bases sitting between them. This CDR3 region has 13 residues. Germline loops: CDR1 GTSNPN, CDR2 SVGIG (reference sequence). The DNA of the CDR3 is TGTGCCTGGAGTCCCGATAGGAACACTGAAGCTTTCTTT. As protein: CAWSPDRNTEAFF.

The J gene is TRBJ1-5, the V gene TRBV18; possible D gene TRBD1, 5 bases. This CDR3 is built from 14 residues. Deletions cut 5 bases from V and 4 bases from J, with 12 bases between. CDR1 KGHSH and CDR2 LQKENI come from the germline V gene. The CDR3 reads CASSIDRSNQPQHF. The CDR3 region has the DNA TGTGCCAGCTCAATCGACAGATCAAATCAGCCCCAGCATTTT.

This clone was found a few times. The gene calls are TRBV6-1 and TRBJ1-1; D is possibly TRBD1 (5 bases). This CDR3 comprises 16 residues. The V gene lost 1 base and the J gene lost 0 bases, with 12 bases spanning the gap. Germline-derived CDR1 and CDR2 are MNHNS and SASEGT. The CDR3 DNA reads as TGTGCCAGCAGTGAAGGACCAGGACATTTGAACACTGAAGCTTTCTTT. It specifies CASSEGPGHLNTEAFF.

The chain couples TRBV15 to TRBJ2-6, with a possible D match to TRBD1 (7 bases). The germline CDR1 and CDR2 sequences are LNHNV and YYDKDF (reference sequence). The CDR3 length is 16 residues. V dropped 3 bases and J dropped 2 bases, with 11 bases sitting between them. In DNA, the CDR3 is TGTGCCACCAGCAGGGGCAGGGGGGCTGGGGCCAACGTCCTGACTTTC. This codes for CATSRGRGAGANVLTF.

The chain employs TRBV5-6 and TRBJ2-5; 9 bases are shared with TRBD2. With 1 base clipped from V and 4 bases from J, the junction kept 8 bases outside the gene matches. Germline assignment: CDR1 SGHDT and CDR2 YYEEEE. The CDR3 has 16 residues. The CDR3 nucleotides read TGTGCCAGCAGCTTGATGGGCGGGGGGGCAGGAGAGACCCAGTACTTC. This translates into CASSLMGGGAGETQYF. The full variable domain, rest sourced from reference TRBV5-6 and TRBJ2-5, is DAGVTQSPTHLIKTRGQQVTLRCSPKSGHDTVSWYQQALGQGPQFIFQYYEEEERQRGNFPDRFSGHQFPNYSSELNVNALLLGDSALYLCASSLMGGGAGETQYFGPGTRLLVL.